This is a list of T cell receptor beta chains from one sample in a study of T cell changes during pregnancy in multiple sclerosis. The assay was immunoSEQ multiplex PCR, and TCRdb's table has in-frame clones only and misses some. There are about 77,000 clones in the sample; approximately 94% occur only once, and 2.5% to 3% lies in the top ten. Sequencing was performed on peripheral blood, taken after pregnancy. The receptors originated from a female donor in good health, enrolled as a control in a pregnancy study. CDR3s leave out the opening cysteine and the closing phenylalanine or tryptophan. The order of the fields is V gene, J gene, CDR3 protein.

TRBV6-1	TRBJ2-7	ASRVLGPGRYEQY
TRBV7-9	TRBJ2-1	ASSLDVETPPF
TRBV5-3	TRBJ2-1	ARSLSGTDYNEQF
TRBV7-8	TRBJ2-7	ASSREAGTGLSYEQY
TRBV18	TRBJ1-2	ASSHSENYGYT
TRBV9	TRBJ2-1	ASSPGTGSYEQF
TRBV18	TRBJ1-5	ASSAPGTASNQPQH
TRBV7-2	TRBJ1-4	ASSFSDRNEKLF
TRBV6-1	TRBJ2-5	ATHKGGAGEETQY
TRBV6-6	TRBJ1-1	ASSKTGANTEAF
TRBV19	TRBJ1-2	ASSTGGLGGYGYT
TRBV11-1	TRBJ2-1	ASSLDGRGNEQF
TRBV27	TRBJ1-4	ASRSLGPTNEKLF
TRBV2	TRBJ1-4	ASKQGGEKLF
TRBV18	TRBJ2-1	ASSPDSTYNEQF
TRBV29-1	TRBJ2-1	SAYPTSGTNEQF
TRBV5-6	TRBJ1-2	ASSLGQAVYGYT
TRBV4-3	TRBJ2-5	ASSQVEREEKETQY
TRBV10-3	TRBJ2-7	AIRGGLTSYEQY
TRBV6-5	TRBJ2-3	ASSRAGGRTDTQY
TRBV7-2	TRBJ1-2	ASSSQPRGNYGYT
TRBV10-3	TRBJ1-2	AISEGSNYGYT
TRBV7-9	TRBJ2-7	ASSLEAGNRGPFLYEQY
TRBV7-9	TRBJ1-1	ASSWRDRGVYS